A single sample gave rise to the 30 T cell receptor beta chains below, sequenced in a study of Graves' ophthalmopathy and Graves' hyperthyroidism. Amplifying from RNA transcripts, the study obtained TCR beta CDR3 regions. The workflow started with a first-round RT-PCR run with HTBI primers and then moved on to a second-round multiplex PCR. Each CDR3 protein gets one entry after TCRdb re-called the multiplex PCR reads with MiXCR. This repertoire shows 620,000 or so distinct CDR3 sequences, about 24% found once; its top ten account for approximately 6.5%. The specimen sequenced was peripheral blood. These receptors were taken from a young woman with stable Graves' hyperthyroidism. Some clones in this sample may be carry-over from other donors' samples.

The V call is TRBV7-9, the J call TRBJ2-5; 9 bases match TRBD1. V shed 6 bases and J 5 bases; nucleotides not matched to a gene: 13. This CDR3 contains 16 residues. CDR1 is SEHNR and CDR2 is FQNEAQ in the germline V gene (reference sequence). The CDR3 is CASRPPPGQGAETQYF. In DNA form, the CDR3 reads TGTGCCAGCAGACCCCCCCCGGGACAGGGTGCGGAGACCCAGTACTTC.

This clonotype was seen repeatedly, ten times or more. CDR3 sequence: CASRGTDRGTFETQYF. The CDR3 DNA reads TGTGCCAGCAGGGGAACAGACCGCGGGACGTTTGAGACCCAGTACTTC. This sequence joins TRBV6-5 and TRBJ2-5; tentatively, D is TRBD2 (6 bases). V gave up 6 bases and J gave up 5 bases, with 22 bases separating them. Germline loops: CDR1 MNHEY, CDR2 SVGAGI. There are 16 residues in the CDR3.

This clonotype was seen repeatedly, ten times or more. The gene calls are TRBV6-4 and TRBJ2-7, with 7 bases matching TRBD1. V shed 2 bases and J 2 bases; nucleotides not matched to a gene: 9. Germline CDR1 is MRHNA and CDR2 is SNTAGT. This CDR3 spans 16 amino acids. Here the CDR3 reads CASSDPGQVLTYEQYF. The DNA of the CDR3 is TGTGCCAGCAGTGACCCCGGACAGGTTTTAACCTACGAGCAGTACTTC.

This clonotype was recorded at least ten times. This chain uses TRBV5-1 with TRBJ2-7; TRBD1 might be the D (6 bases). Germline CDR1 and CDR2: SGHRS and YFSETQ. CDR3 length equals 14 residues. V lost 0 bases to trimming and J lost 2 bases, with 9 bases between them. CDR3 amino acids: CASSLGQVAYEQYF. The CDR3 coding sequence is TGCGCCAGCAGCTTGGGACAGGTGGCCTACGAGCAGTACTTC.

The chain recombines TRBV27 with TRBJ2-2, with 10 bases lining up with TRBD2. V lost 7 bases and J lost 2; bases outside the gene matches: 7. CDR3 length equals 16 residues. Germline CDR1 and CDR2: MNHEY and SMNVEV (reference sequence). The CDR3 DNA sequence: TGTGCCAGCACCCTCCTAGCGGGAGTCAACACCGGGGAGCTGTTTTTT. It yields the protein CASTLLAGVNTGELFF.

This clonotype came up many times. The chain is built from TRBV27 and TRBJ2-7, with TRBD1 as a possible D gene (6 bases). Germline CDR1 and CDR2: MNHEY and SMNVEV (reference sequence). Trimming pared 0 bases from V and 2 bases from J, leaving 11 bases between. The CDR3 is 15 residues long. CDR3 nucleotides: TGTGCCAGCAGTTTATCGAACAGGGCCCCCTACGAGCAGTACTTC. Translated, it gives CASSLSNRAPYEQYF.

The V gene is TRBV6-1, the J gene TRBJ1-2; no clear D gene. The CDR3 sequence is 15 residues long. CDR1 is MNHNS and CDR2 is SASEGT in the germline V gene. Trimming pared 1 base from V and 4 bases from J, leaving 13 bases between. The CDR3 spells CASSEVTANSYGYTF. The CDR3 DNA reads as TGTGCCAGCAGTGAAGTCACCGCCAATAGCTATGGCTACACCTTC.

This clonotype was recorded at least ten times. The chain carries TRBV12-3 or TRBV12-4 and TRBJ1-1; the D gene is possibly TRBD1 (5 bases). V was pared by 6 bases and J by 7 bases, with 15 bases between. The CDR3 covers 13 residues. The CDR3 DNA reads TGTGCCAGCAGCTTACTCGGACATCTTGAAGCTTTCTTT. This sequence encodes CASSLLGHLEAFF.

The chain has TRBV27 and TRBJ1-5; the D gene is possibly TRBD1 (5 bases). In germline, CDR1 is MNHEY, CDR2 SMNVEV (reference sequence). Trimming cost V 7 bases and J 6 bases, with 13 bases left between them. The CDR3 has 13 residues. The CDR3 region is CASNKHGGQPQHF. The CDR3 DNA sequence: TGTGCCAGCAATAAACATGGGGGTCAGCCCCAGCATTTT.

This clonotype has ten or more counts. CDR3 region: CASSLGGQGAYTEAFF. The CDR3 DNA follows: TGTGCCAGCAGCTTAGGAGGTCAGGGGGCCTACACTGAAGCTTTCTTT. The chain joins TRBV7-9 to TRBJ1-1; TRBD1 matches 8 bases. The germline gives CDR1 SEHNR, CDR2 FQNEAQ (reference sequence). The CDR3 totals 16 residues. Trimming cost V 1 base and J 3 bases; bases outside gene matches: 7.

The chain recombines TRBV20-1 with TRBJ2-5; D is possibly TRBD2 (6 bases). This CDR3 is 14 amino acids long. The V gene lost 3 bases and the J gene lost 5 bases, with 16 bases spanning the gap. The germline V gene has CDR1 DFQATT and CDR2 SNEGSKA (reference sequence). DNA of the CDR3: TGCAGTGCTAGGCCCGCGGCTAGCGTTGAGACCCAGTACTTC. Protein sequence: CSARPAASVETQYF.

Notes on this clonotype: An end of the junction does not agree with germline; a read error may underlie this. The V gene is TRBV10-3, the J gene TRBJ2-7; 8 bases align to TRBD2. Germline CDR1 ENHRY, CDR2 SYGVKD. CDR3 length equals 15 residues. In nucleotides, the CDR3 is TGTGCCAGCAGTGAGTGGACTAGCAGGACCTACGAGCAGTACTTC. Translating it yields CASSEWTSRTYEQYF.

This clonotype turned up a few times. The chain is built from TRBV4-3 and TRBJ2-6; D perhaps matches TRBD2 (5 bases). The V gene lost 1 base and the J gene lost 0 bases, with 10 bases spanning the gap. The CDR3 is made up of 17 amino acids. From germline, CDR1 is LGHNA and CDR2 YSLEER. The CDR3 spells CASSQVDGNSGANVLTF. The CDR3 nucleotides read TGCGCCAGCAGCCAAGTTGACGGGAACTCTGGGGCCAACGTCCTGACTTTC.

In this sample, this clonotype turned up a few times. V usage is TRBV9 and J usage is TRBJ2-7; D not certain. Trimming took off 0 bases at V and 5 bases at J, with 15 bases between the two ends. The CDR3 sequence is 15 residues long. Germline loops: CDR1 SGDLS, CDR2 YYNGEE. The CDR3 DNA sequence: TGTGCCAGCAGCGTAGACAGTTCCCCTGACGACGAGCAGTACTTC. This translates into CASSVDSSPDDEQYF.

This clonotype was observed many times. This chain links TRBV29-1 with TRBJ2-7; the match to TRBD2 covers 8 bases. The germline V gene has CDR1 SQVTM and CDR2 ANQGSEA. The V and J ends lost 1 base and 2 bases, in that order; junction bases with no gene match: 7. The CDR3 consists of 15 residues. CDR3 protein: CSVEGGERETYEQYF. In nucleotides, the CDR3 is TGCAGCGTTGAAGGAGGCGAGCGGGAGACCTACGAGCAGTACTTC.

This clonotype has a handful of counts. The CDR3 protein is CASSPRPSGEAFF. The CDR3 DNA reads TGTGCCAGCAGCCCCAGGCCGTCAGGGGAAGCTTTCTTT. This chain links TRBV11-2 with TRBJ1-1; possibly TRBD1 for D (5 bases). The CDR3 is made up of 13 amino acids. Per the germline V gene, CDR1 is SGHAT and CDR2 is FQNNGV. V was clipped by 5 bases and J by 8 bases, with 15 bases between them.

This clonotype came up a few times. A read error is likely, as this CDR3 ends without the conserved phenylalanine or tryptophan. The limits of the CDR3 on the DNA are not certain, so only TCRdb's listed CDR3 is given. The V and J genes are TRBV18 and TRBJ1-3; the DNA was not compared with TRBD1, the D call given in the table. The CDR3 is made up of 9 amino acids, end residues included. In germline, CDR1 is KGHSH, CDR2 LQKENI. The CDR3 is CASSPPQVL.

Many counts were recorded for this clonotype. This chain uses TRBV5-1 with TRBJ1-1; tentative D call: TRBD1 (5 bases). Trimming left V 0 bases short and J 3 bases short, with 9 bases between. This CDR3 contains 14 residues. CDR1 and CDR2 from the germline V gene are SGHRS and YFSETQ. Here the CDR3 reads CASSLGGPDTEAFF. CDR3 coding DNA: TGCGCCAGCAGCTTGGGGGGACCCGACACTGAAGCTTTCTTT. The entire variable domain, with the rest obtained from reference TRBV5-1 and TRBJ1-1, is as follows: KAGVTQTPRYLIKTRGQQVTLSCSPISGHRSVSWYQQTPGQGLQFLFEYFSETQRNKGNFPGRFSGRQFSNSRSEMNVSTLELGDSALYLCASSLGGPDTEAFFGQGTRLTVV.

This clonotype was counted at least ten times. The chain employs TRBV20-1 and TRBJ1-5; D uncertain. V dropped 7 bases and J dropped 7 bases, with 17 bases sitting between them. The CDR3 runs 13 residues. Germline V gene lookup returns CDR1 DFQATT and CDR2 SNEGSKA (reference sequence). In DNA, the CDR3 is TGCAGTGGTGCAGCAGGCCTAGGGCAGCCCCAGCATTTT. Amino acids: CSGAAGLGQPQHF.

In its sample, this clonotype was seen many times. V and J are TRBV5-1 and TRBJ2-7, with D possibly being TRBD1 or TRBD2 (6 bases each). The CDR3 contains 13 residues. Looked up from germline, CDR1 is SGHRS and CDR2 is YFSETQ. The V end was cut by 4 bases, the J end by 2 bases, with 10 bases between. CDR3 sequence (DNA): TGCGCCAGCAGCATCGGGGGCACCTACGAGCAGTACTTC. It yields the protein CASSIGGTYEQYF.

This clonotype came up once. V is TRBV24-1 and J is TRBJ2-1; 12 nucleotides line up with TRBD2. Germline values: CDR1 KGHDR, CDR2 SFDVKD. The CDR3 is 16 residues long. V gave up 3 bases and J gave up 2 bases; unmatched junction bases: 1. Written as DNA, the CDR3 is TGTGCCACCAGTGATCCTAGCGGGAGGGCCTACAATGAGCAGTTCTTC. Its translation: CATSDPSGRAYNEQFF.

This chain joins TRBV20-1 and TRBJ2-7, with D hard to call. Germline lookup yields CDR1 DFQATT and CDR2 SNEGSKA (reference sequence). The V gene lost 1 base and the J gene lost 0 bases, with 10 bases spanning the gap. This CDR3 region has 14 residues. CDR3 loop: CSARGGGASYEQYF. The CDR3 nucleotides read TGCAGTGCTAGAGGAGGTGGCGCCTCCTACGAGCAGTACTTC.

This clonotype occurred many times. The V call is TRBV12-3 or TRBV12-4, the J call TRBJ1-2; the match to TRBD1 covers 7 bases. The junction had 5 bases not matched to a gene; V was cut back by 4 bases and J by 3 bases. CDR3 length equals 14 residues. Written as DNA, the CDR3 is TGTGCCAGCAGTTCTATAGACAGGGACTATGGCTACACCTTC. This translates into CASSSIDRDYGYTF.

This clonotype has at least ten counts. The CDR3 DNA sequence: TGTGCCACCAGCACCCACAGGGGTCGGGTCACCGGGGAGCTGTTTTTT. This sequence encodes CATSTHRGRVTGELFF. The chain recombines TRBV15 with TRBJ2-2; 7 nucleotides agree with TRBD1. The CDR3 extends over 16 amino acids. The germline V gene encodes CDR1 LNHNV and CDR2 YYDKDF (reference sequence). Unmatched junction bases numbered 9, after V lost 4 bases and J lost 4 bases.

The chain recombines TRBV3-1 with TRBJ1-1; D ambiguous. The CDR3 loop spans 14 amino acids. The V gene's germline CDR1 is LGHDT and CDR2 YNNKEL (reference sequence). Trimming stripped 4 bases from V and 1 base from J, with 10 bases between. For the CDR3, the DNA is TGTGCCAGCAGCCCTCAGTGGAGGAACACTGAAGCTTTCTTT. Residues: CASSPQWRNTEAFF.

This clonotype was observed at least ten times. At one boundary the junction diverges from the germline segment, which might be a read error. The chain couples TRBV6-5 to TRBJ1-2; TRBD1 is a possible D gene (5 bases). Germline loops: CDR1 MNHEY, CDR2 SVGAGI. The CDR3 runs 11 residues. The chain's CDR3 is CASSYATIQVF. The DNA of the CDR3 is TGTGCCAGCAGTTACGCCACGATACAGGTCTTC.

This clonotype was counted many times. J is TRBJ1-3 and V is TRBV6-1, with D unclear. From germline, CDR1 is MNHNS and CDR2 SASEGT. Trimming took 7 bases from V and 0 from J, leaving 10 bases between them. This CDR3 has 14 residues. The CDR3 DNA reads as TGTGCCAGCACGCCGAACTACTCTGGAAACACCATATATTTT. This sequence encodes CASTPNYSGNTIYF.

Many counts were recorded for this clonotype. This rearrangement joins TRBV5-4 to TRBJ1-5, with D unresolved. V was cut by 0 bases and J by 0 bases, with 13 bases left in between. The CDR3 is made up of 17 amino acids. CDR1 and CDR2 (germline): SGHNT, YYREEE (reference sequence). CDR3 in DNA: TGTGCCAGCAGCTTGGGTTTTATACGGGATAGCAATCAGCCCCAGCATTTT. As protein: CASSLGFIRDSNQPQHF. Combining the CDR3 with reference TRBV5-4 and TRBJ1-5 gives the whole variable domain ETGVTQSPTHLIKTRGQQVTLRCSSQSGHNTVSWYQQALGQGPQFIFQYYREEENGRGNFPPRFSGLQFPNYSSELNVNALELDDSALYLCASSLGFIRDSNQPQHFGDGTRLSIL.

This clonotype was seen ten or more times. V usage is TRBV28 and J usage is TRBJ2-5; D may be TRBD2 (5 bases). Deletions cut 1 base from V and 1 base from J, with 7 bases between. CDR1 and CDR2 from the germline V gene are MDHEN and SYDVKM. The CDR3 contains 14 residues. The CDR3 loop reads CASSLSAAQETQYF. The CDR3 DNA reads TGTGCCAGCAGTTTATCAGCGGCCCAAGAGACCCAGTACTTC.

This chain connects TRBV12-3 or TRBV12-4 to TRBJ1-1; D gene unclear. V lost 6 bases and J 5 bases, leaving 10 bases between the germline ends. This CDR3 has 12 residues. The CDR3 DNA sequence: TGTGCCAGCAGCCCCCCCCGTACTGAAGCTTTCTTT. The encoded protein is CASSPPRTEAFF.